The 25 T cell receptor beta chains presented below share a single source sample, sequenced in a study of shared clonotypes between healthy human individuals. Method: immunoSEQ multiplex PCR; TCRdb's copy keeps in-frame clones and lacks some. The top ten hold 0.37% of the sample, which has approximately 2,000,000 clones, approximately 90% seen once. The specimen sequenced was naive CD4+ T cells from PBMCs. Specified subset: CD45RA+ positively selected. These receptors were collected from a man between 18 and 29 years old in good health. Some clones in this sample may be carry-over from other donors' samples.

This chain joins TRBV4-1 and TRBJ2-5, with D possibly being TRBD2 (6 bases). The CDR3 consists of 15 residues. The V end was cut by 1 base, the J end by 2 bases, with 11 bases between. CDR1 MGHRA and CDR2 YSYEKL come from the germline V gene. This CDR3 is CASSQAAGFQETQYF. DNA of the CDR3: TGCGCCAGCAGCCAAGCGGCGGGGTTTCAAGAGACCCAGTACTTC.

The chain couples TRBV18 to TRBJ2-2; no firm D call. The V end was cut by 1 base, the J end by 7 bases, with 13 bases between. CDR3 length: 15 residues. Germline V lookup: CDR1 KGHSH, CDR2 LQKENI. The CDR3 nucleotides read TGTGCCAGCTCACCACTCTGGTCTAAGGGCGGGGAGCTGTTTTTT. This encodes CASSPLWSKGGELFF.

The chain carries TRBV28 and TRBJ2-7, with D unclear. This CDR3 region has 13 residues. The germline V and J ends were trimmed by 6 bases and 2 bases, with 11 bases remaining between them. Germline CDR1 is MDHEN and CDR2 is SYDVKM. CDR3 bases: TGTGCCAGCAGAACTCCTATCACCTACGAGCAGTACTTC. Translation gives CASRTPITYEQYF.

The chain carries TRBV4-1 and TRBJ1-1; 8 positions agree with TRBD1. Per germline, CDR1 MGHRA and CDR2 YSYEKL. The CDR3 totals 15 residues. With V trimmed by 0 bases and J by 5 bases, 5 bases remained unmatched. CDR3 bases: TGCGCCAGCAGCCAAGATCAACAGGGGGTTACTGAAGCTTTCTTT. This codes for CASSQDQQGVTEAFF.

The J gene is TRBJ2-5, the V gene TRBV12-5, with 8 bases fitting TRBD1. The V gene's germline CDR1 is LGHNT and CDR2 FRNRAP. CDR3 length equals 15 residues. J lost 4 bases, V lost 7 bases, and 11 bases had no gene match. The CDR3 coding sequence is TGTGCTAGTGCCAACGGACAGGGTAGGGGAGAGACCCAGTACTTC. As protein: CASANGQGRGETQYF.

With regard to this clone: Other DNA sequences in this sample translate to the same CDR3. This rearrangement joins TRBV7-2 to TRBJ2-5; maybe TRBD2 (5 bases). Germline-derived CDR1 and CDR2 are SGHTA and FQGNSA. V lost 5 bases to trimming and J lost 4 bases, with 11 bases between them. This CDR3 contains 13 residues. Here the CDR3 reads CASSPSAGETQYF. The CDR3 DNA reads TGTGCCAGCAGCCCCTCGGCGGGAGAGACCCAGTACTTC.

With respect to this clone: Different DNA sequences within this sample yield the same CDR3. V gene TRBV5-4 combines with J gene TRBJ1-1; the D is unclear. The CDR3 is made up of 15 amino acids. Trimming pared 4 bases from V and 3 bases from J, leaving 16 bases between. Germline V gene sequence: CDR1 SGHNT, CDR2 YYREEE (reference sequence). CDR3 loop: CASSPRAGGDTEAFF. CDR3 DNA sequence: TGTGCCAGCAGCCCCCGGGCGGGCGGGGACACTGAAGCTTTCTTT.

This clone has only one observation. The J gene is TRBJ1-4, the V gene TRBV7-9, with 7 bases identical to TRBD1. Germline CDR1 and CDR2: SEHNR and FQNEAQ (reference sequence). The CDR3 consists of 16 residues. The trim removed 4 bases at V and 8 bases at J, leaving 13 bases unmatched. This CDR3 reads CASSSTGDSKSEKLFF. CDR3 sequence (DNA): TGTGCCAGCAGCTCAACAGGGGATAGTAAATCAGAAAAACTGTTTTTT.

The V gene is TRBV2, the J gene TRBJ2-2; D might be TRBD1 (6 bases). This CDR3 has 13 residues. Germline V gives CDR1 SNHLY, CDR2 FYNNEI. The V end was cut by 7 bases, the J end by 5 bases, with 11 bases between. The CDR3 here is CASTGDGTGELFF. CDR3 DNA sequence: TGTGCCAGCACAGGGGACGGGACCGGGGAGCTGTTTTTT.

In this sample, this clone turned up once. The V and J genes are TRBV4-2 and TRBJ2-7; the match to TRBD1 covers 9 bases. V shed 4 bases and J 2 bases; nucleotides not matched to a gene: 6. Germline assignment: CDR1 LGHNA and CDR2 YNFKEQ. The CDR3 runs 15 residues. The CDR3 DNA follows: TGTGCCAGCAGCCGAGGGACAGGGACAACCTACGAGCAGTACTTC. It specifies CASSRGTGTTYEQYF.

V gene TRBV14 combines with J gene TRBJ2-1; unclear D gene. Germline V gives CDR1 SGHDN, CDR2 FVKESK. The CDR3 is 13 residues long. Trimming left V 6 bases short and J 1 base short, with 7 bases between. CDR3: CASSIISYNEQFF. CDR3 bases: TGTGCCAGCAGTATAATATCCTACAATGAGCAGTTCTTC.

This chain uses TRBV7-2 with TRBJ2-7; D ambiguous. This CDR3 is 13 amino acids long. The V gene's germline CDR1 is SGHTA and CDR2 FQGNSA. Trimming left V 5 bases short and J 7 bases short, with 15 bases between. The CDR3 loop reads CASSPHSGMEQYF. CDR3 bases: TGTGCCAGCAGCCCCCACTCCGGCATGGAGCAGTACTTC.

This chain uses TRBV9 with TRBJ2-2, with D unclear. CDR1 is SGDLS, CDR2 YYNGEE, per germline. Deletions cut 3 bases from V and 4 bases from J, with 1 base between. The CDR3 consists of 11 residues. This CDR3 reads CASSATGELFF. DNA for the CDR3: TGTGCCAGCAGCGCCACCGGGGAGCTGTTTTTT.

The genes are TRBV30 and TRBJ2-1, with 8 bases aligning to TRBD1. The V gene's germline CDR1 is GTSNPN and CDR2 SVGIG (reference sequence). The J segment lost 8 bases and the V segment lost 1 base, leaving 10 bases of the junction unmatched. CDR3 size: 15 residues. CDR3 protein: CAWSAVPGGFDEQFF. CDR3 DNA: TGTGCCTGGAGTGCCGTCCCAGGGGGCTTCGATGAGCAGTTCTTC.

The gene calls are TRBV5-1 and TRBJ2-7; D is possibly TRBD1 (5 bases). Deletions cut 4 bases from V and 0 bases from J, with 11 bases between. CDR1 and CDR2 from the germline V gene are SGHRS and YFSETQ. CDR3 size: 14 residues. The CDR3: CASSRGQHSYEQYF. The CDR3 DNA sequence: TGCGCCAGCAGCCGCGGACAACACTCCTACGAGCAGTACTTC. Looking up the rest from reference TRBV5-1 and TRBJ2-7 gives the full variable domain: KAGVTQTPRYLIKTRGQQVTLSCSPISGHRSVSWYQQTPGQGLQFLFEYFSETQRNKGNFPGRFSGRQFSNSRSEMNVSTLELGDSALYLCASSRGQHSYEQYFGPGTRLTVT.

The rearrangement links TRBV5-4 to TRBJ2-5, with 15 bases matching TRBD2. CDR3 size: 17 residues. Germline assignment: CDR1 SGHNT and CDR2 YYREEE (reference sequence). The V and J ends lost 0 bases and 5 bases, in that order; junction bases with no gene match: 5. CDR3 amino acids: CASSLGTSGRAGETQYF. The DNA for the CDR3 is TGTGCCAGCAGCTTGGGGACTAGCGGGAGGGCCGGGGAGACCCAGTACTTC.

CDR3 amino acids: CASSTGGAPDYEQYF. The CDR3 DNA reads as TGTGCCAGCAGCACTGGGGGGGCTCCCGACTACGAGCAGTACTTC. The V call is TRBV5-4, the J call TRBJ2-7, with D possibly being TRBD2 (7 bases). Germline loops: CDR1 SGHNT, CDR2 YYREEE (reference sequence). This CDR3 has 15 amino acids. The V gene lost 4 bases and the J gene lost 3 bases, with 17 bases spanning the gap.

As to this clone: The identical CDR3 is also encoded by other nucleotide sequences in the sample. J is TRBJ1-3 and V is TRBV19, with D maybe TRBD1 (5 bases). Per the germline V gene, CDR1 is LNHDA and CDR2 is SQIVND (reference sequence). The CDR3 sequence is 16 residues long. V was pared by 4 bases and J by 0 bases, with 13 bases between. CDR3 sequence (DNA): TGTGCCAGTAGTACTCCGGGACGGAGCTCTGGAAACACCATATATTTT. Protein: CASSTPGRSSGNTIYF.

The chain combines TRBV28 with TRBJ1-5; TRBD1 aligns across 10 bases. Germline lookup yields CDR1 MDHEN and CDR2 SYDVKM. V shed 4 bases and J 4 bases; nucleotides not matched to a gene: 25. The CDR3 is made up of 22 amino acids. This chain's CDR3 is CASSSITKHRGGQGSGNQPQHF. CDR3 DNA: TGTGCCAGCAGTTCTATAACCAAGCATAGGGGGGGACAGGGGTCTGGAAATCAGCCCCAGCATTTT.

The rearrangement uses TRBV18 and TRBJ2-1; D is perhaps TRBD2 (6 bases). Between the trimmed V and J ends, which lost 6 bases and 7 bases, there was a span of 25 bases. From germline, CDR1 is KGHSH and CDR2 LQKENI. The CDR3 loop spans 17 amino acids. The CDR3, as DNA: TGTGCCAGCTCCCCAGATCTGGAGCGGAGGGGTGGTAATGAGCAGTTCTTC. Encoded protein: CASSPDLERRGGNEQFF.

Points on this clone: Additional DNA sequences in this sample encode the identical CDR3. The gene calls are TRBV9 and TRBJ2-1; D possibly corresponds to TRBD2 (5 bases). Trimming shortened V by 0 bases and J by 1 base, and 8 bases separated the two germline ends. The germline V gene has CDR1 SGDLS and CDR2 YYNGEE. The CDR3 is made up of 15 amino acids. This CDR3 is CASSVEGDSYNEQFF. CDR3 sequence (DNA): TGTGCCAGCAGCGTAGAGGGAGATTCCTACAATGAGCAGTTCTTC.

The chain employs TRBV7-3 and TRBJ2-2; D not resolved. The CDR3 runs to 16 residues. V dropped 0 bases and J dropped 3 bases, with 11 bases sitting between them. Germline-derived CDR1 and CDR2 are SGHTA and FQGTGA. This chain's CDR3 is CASSLTSWQYTGELFF. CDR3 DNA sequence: TGTGCCAGCAGCTTAACCAGTTGGCAGTACACCGGGGAGCTGTTTTTT.

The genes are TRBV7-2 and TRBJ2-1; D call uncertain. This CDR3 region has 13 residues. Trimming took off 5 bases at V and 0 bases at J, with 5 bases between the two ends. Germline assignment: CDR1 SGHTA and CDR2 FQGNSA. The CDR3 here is CASSRSSYNEQFF. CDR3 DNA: TGTGCCAGCAGCCGTAGCTCCTACAATGAGCAGTTCTTC.

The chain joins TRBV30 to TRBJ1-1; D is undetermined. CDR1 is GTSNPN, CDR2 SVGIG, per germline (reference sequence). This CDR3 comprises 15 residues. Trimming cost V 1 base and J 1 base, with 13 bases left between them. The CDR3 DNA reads TGTGCCTGGAGTGATTACAGCGTTGAGAACACTGAAGCTTTCTTT. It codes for CAWSDYSVENTEAFF.

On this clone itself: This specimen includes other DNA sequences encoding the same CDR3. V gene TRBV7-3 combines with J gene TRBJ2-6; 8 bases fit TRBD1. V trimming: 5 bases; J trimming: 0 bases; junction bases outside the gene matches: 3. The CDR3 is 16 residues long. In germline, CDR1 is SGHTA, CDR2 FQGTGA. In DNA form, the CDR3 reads TGTGCCAGCAGCCCAACAGGGGGCTCTGGGGCCAACGTCCTGACTTTC. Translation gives CASSPTGGSGANVLTF.